These 17 T cell receptor beta chains share one sample of origin, sequenced in a study of T cells in Graves' hyperthyroidism and ophthalmopathy (dated by TCRdb to between 2019 and 2020). Library preparation employed multiplex PCR. The instrument was an Illumina HiSeq 2000. Amplification of TCR beta CDR3 regions was carried out from RNA transcripts. The TCR CDR3 was subjected to a first round of RT-PCR using the HTBI primer set and the Qiagen OneStep RT-PCR kit. TCRdb's own reprocessing of the public reads used fastp at Q25 and MiXCR and kept productive beta chains. Duplicate CDR3 protein sequences are folded into a single record with the most common DNA and genes. Recorded for this sample are roughly 570,000 distinct CDR3 sequences; just over 45% of them occurred a single time. Of the sample, about 8% is held by the ten largest clones. The sample taken for sequencing was peripheral blood or thyroid tissue (not recorded which). The receptors come from a woman in her late teens or twenties with Graves' hyperthyroidism.

This clonotype was observed at least ten times. The J gene is TRBJ1-2, the V gene TRBV20-1, with a tentative D call TRBD1 (5 bases). Germline V gene data show CDR1 as DFQATT and CDR2 as SNEGSKA (reference sequence). This CDR3 is 11 amino acids long. The V and J ends lost 5 bases and 7 bases respectively, with 11 bases between them. CDR3 amino acids: CSAPVGGGYTF. The CDR3 DNA sequence: TGCAGTGCTCCCGTCGGGGGTGGCTACACCTTC.

The table lists this clonotype with many counts. The CDR3 here is CASSSPWPGLAGEIGELFF. The CDR3 bases are TGTGCCAGCAGCAGCCCTTGGCCGGGACTAGCGGGAGAAATCGGGGAGCTGTTTTTT. V usage is TRBV12-3 or TRBV12-4 and J usage is TRBJ2-2; 14 bases agree with TRBD2. The CDR3 is 19 residues long. Trimming took 6 bases from V and 7 from J; bases not matched to a gene: 16.

This chain connects TRBV20-1 to TRBJ2-5; 10 bases map to TRBD1. The germline V gene has CDR1 DFQATT and CDR2 SNEGSKA (reference sequence). CDR3 length: 14 amino acids. The ends lost 5 bases at V and 5 bases at J; junction bases unmatched: 8. CDR3 in DNA: TGCAGTGCTCTTGGGACAGGGGACTGGGAGACCCAGTACTTC. Translating gives CSALGTGDWETQYF.

The V call is TRBV12-3 or TRBV12-4, the J call TRBJ2-2; possible D gene TRBD2, 6 bases. This CDR3 is 16 amino acids long. Trimming took off 6 bases at V and 4 bases at J, with 18 bases between the two ends. This CDR3 is CASSPGGLAITGELFF. The CDR3, as DNA: TGTGCCAGCAGCCCCGGGGGTCTAGCGATCACCGGGGAGCTGTTTTTT.

This clonotype has just a few counts. The V gene is TRBV18, the J gene TRBJ1-1, with D unresolved. The CDR3 loop spans 12 amino acids. Trimming stripped 3 bases from V and 7 bases from J, with 9 bases between. The V gene's germline CDR1 is KGHSH and CDR2 LQKENI. Written as DNA, the CDR3 is TGTGCCAGCTCACCTTTGAAAGGTGAAGCTTTCTTT. Its translation: CASSPLKGEAFF. Complete variable domain (other parts from reference TRBV18 and TRBJ1-1): NAGVMQNPRHLVRRRGQEARLRCSPMKGHSHVYWYRQLPEEGLKFMVYLQKENIIDESGMPKERFSAEFPKEGPSILRIQQVVRGDSAAYFCASSPLKGEAFFGQGTRLTVV.

The chain couples TRBV7-2 to TRBJ2-3; D is undetermined. V was trimmed by 5 bases and J by 3 bases, leaving 12 bases between them. The CDR3 covers 14 residues. The germline V gene has CDR1 SGHTA and CDR2 FQGNSA. CDR3 bases: TGTGCCAGCAGCCCGGGCCGATGGACAGATACGCAGTATTTT. This codes for CASSPGRWTDTQYF.

Only one count was recorded for this clonotype. Germline is not matched at one junction end, which may reflect a read error. The chain links TRBV7-9 to TRBJ1-5; TRBD1 might be the D (5 bases). This CDR3 spans 14 amino acids. The germline gives CDR1 SEHNR, CDR2 FQNEAQ (reference sequence). CDR3: CASSKEAGNQPRHF. The CDR3, as DNA: TGTGCCAGCAGCAAAGAGGCAGGGAATCAGCCCCGGCATTTT.

In regard to this clonotype: It is unclear where the CDR3 begins or ends on the DNA, so no DNA is shown, and the CDR3 is as TCRdb lists it. V is TRBV2 and J is TRBJ1-2; the D call of TRBD1 is as the table states it, not checked on the DNA. 23 amino acids form the CDR3, both terminal residues included. CDR1 and CDR2 from the germline V gene are SNHLY and FYNNEI. The CDR3 region is CASSQTSVYFCAIAPAGEDGCTF.

The genes are TRBV5-1 and TRBJ2-7, with 9 bases that match TRBD2. The CDR3 sequence is 13 residues long. The ends lost 1 base at V and 6 bases at J; junction bases unmatched: 2. Germline loops: CDR1 SGHRS, CDR2 YFSETQ. Here the CDR3 reads CASSLSSGAEQYF. In DNA form, the CDR3 reads TGCGCCAGCAGCTTGTCTAGCGGGGCCGAGCAGTACTTC.

The rearrangement links TRBV7-9 to TRBJ1-2; 9 bases are a match to TRBD1. Germline V gene data show CDR1 as SEHNR and CDR2 as FQNEAQ (reference sequence). The CDR3 consists of 19 residues. Unmatched junction bases numbered 14, after V lost 3 bases and J lost 0 bases. CDR3 region: CASSFTVRDREPSNYGYTF. The CDR3 region has the DNA TGTGCCAGCAGCTTCACCGTGAGGGACAGGGAACCCTCTAACTATGGCTACACCTTC. The variable domain in full, completed from reference TRBV7-9 and TRBJ1-2, reads DTGVSQNPRHKITKRGQNVTFRCDPISEHNRLYWYRQTLGQGPEFLTYFQNEAQLEKSRLLSDRFSAERPKGSFSTLEIQRTEQGDSAMYLCASSFTVRDREPSNYGYTFGSGTRLTVV.

The chain has TRBV19 and TRBJ2-2; perhaps TRBD1 as D (6 bases). V lost 6 bases, J lost 2 bases, and 13 bases lay in between. Looked up from germline, CDR1 is LNHDA and CDR2 is SQIVND (reference sequence). This CDR3 is built from 15 residues. The CDR3 sequence is CASRSRQANTGELFF. The CDR3 region has the DNA TGTGCCAGTAGATCCCGACAGGCAAACACCGGGGAGCTGTTTTTT.

The table lists this clonotype with many counts. This sequence joins TRBV18 and TRBJ2-7; 11 positions agree with TRBD2. The CDR3 spans 15 residues. V dropped 6 bases and J dropped 0; count of bases not matched to a gene: 4. CDR1 is KGHSH and CDR2 is LQKENI in the germline V gene. CDR3 DNA: TGTGCCAGCTCCATCACTAGCGGGAGCTCCTACGAGCAGTACTTC. Translation: CASSITSGSSYEQYF.

This rearrangement joins TRBV7-2 to TRBJ1-4; TRBD1 is a possible D gene (6 bases). Trimming removed 0 bases at V and 11 bases at J, with 10 bases between. CDR1 is SGHTA and CDR2 is FQGNSA in the germline V gene. This CDR3 region has 13 residues. CDR3 protein: CASSLAAGAKLFF. Written as DNA, the CDR3 is TGTGCCAGCAGCTTAGCGGCAGGGGCGAAACTGTTTTTT.

Notes on this clonotype: This is likely a read error, given that the CDR3 carries no conserved phenylalanine or tryptophan at its end. CDR3 residues: CASSQRGQGPPQAFL. The CDR3 DNA reads TGTGCCAGCAGCCAGAGGGGACAGGGGCCGCCCCAAGCTTTCCTT. The V and J genes are TRBV2 and TRBJ1-1, with TRBD1 identical over 10 bases. The germline V gene encodes CDR1 SNHLY and CDR2 FYNNEI. V lost 6 bases, J lost 9 bases, and 13 bases stayed unmatched. The CDR3 is made up of 15 amino acids.

This clonotype was found many times. The chain joins TRBV4-3 to TRBJ2-5; possibly TRBD2 for D (6 bases). The CDR3 totals 15 residues. The V end lost 3 bases, the J end lost 1 base, and 12 bases lay between the germline ends. Looked up from germline, CDR1 is LGHNA and CDR2 is YSLEER. In nucleotides, the CDR3 is TGCGCCAGCAGCCACCCCCGGGACTTCCAAGAGACCCAGTACTTC. Protein sequence: CASSHPRDFQETQYF.

This chain uses TRBV7-6 with TRBJ2-7, with D perhaps matching TRBD1 or TRBD2 (5 bases each). This CDR3 spans 14 amino acids. Germline CDR1 reads SGHVS; CDR2 reads FNYEAQ. Trimming took 8 bases from V and 6 from J, leaving 20 bases between them. The CDR3 loop reads CASAPPPGSSEQYF. CDR3 in DNA: TGTGCCAGCGCCCCCCCTCCAGGGAGTTCCGAGCAGTACTTC.

This chain's CDR3 is CASSFTVDTEAFF. In DNA, the CDR3 is TGTGCCAGCAGCTTTACGGTGGACACTGAAGCTTTCTTT. The chain has TRBV7-8 and TRBJ1-1; D is ambiguous. The V gene's germline CDR1 is SGHVS and CDR2 FQNEAQ. With 3 bases removed from V and 3 bases from J, the gap between germline ends came to 8 bases. There are 13 residues in the CDR3.